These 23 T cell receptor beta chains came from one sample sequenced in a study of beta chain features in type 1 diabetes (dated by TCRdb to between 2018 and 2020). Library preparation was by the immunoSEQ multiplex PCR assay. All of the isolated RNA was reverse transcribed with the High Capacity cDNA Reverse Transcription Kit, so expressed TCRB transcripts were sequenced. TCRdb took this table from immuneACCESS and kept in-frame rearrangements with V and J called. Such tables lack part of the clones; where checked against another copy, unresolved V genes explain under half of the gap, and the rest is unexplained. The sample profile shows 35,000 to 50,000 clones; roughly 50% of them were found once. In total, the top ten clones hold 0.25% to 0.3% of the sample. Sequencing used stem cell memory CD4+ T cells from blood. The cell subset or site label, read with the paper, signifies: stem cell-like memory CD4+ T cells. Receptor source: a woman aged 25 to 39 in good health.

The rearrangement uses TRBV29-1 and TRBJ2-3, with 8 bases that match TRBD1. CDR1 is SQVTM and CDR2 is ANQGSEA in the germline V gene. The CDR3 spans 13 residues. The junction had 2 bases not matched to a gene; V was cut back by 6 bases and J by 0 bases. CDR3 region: CSVRGPSTDTQYF. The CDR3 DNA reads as TGCAGCGTCAGGGGGCCGAGCACAGATACGCAGTATTTT.

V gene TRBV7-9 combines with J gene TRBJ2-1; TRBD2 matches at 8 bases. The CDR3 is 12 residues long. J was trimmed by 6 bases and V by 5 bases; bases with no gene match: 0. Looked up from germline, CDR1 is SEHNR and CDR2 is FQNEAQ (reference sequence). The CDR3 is CASSREGNEQFF. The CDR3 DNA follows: TGTGCCAGCAGCCGGGAGGGCAATGAGCAGTTCTTC.

CDR3 sequence (DNA): TGTGCCAGCAGCTTGAACAGCGGGGTGTACAATGAGCAGTTCTTC. Amino acids: CASSLNSGVYNEQFF. The chain uses TRBV5-6 and TRBJ2-1; TRBD2 agrees at 7 bases. V was pared by 1 base and J by 4 bases, with 5 bases of the junction left unmatched. The CDR3 runs to 15 residues. Germline values: CDR1 SGHDT, CDR2 YYEEEE.

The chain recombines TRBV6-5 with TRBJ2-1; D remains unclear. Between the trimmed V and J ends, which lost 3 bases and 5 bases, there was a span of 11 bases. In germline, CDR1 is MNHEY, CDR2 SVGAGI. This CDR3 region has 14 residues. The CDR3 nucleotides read TGTGCCAGCAGTTATCGACTGCCCCACAATGAGCAGTTCTTC. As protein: CASSYRLPHNEQFF.

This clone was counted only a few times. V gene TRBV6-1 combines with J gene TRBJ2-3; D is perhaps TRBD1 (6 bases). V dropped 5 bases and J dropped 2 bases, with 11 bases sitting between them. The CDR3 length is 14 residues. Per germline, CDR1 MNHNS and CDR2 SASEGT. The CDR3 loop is CASSRGGHTDTQYF. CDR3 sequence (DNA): TGTGCCAGCAGTCGTGGGGGCCACACAGATACGCAGTATTTT.

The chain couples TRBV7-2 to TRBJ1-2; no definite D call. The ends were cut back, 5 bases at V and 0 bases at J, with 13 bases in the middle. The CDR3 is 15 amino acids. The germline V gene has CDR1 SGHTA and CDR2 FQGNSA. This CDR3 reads CASSLMGSSNYGYTF. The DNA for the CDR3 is TGTGCCAGCAGCCTCATGGGCTCTTCTAACTATGGCTACACCTTC.

The CDR3 region is CASSYVGGEQYF. For the CDR3, the DNA is TGTGCCAGCAGTTATGTAGGGGGCGAGCAGTACTTC. The V gene is TRBV6-5, the J gene TRBJ2-7; D possibly corresponds to TRBD1 (6 bases). The CDR3 totals 12 residues. Per germline, CDR1 MNHEY and CDR2 SVGAGI. Trimming cost V 3 bases and J 6 bases, with 9 bases left between them.

DNA for the CDR3: TGCAGCGTTCACAGGGGGGCTTGGGGCTACACCTTC. It translates to CSVHRGAWGYTF. This chain connects TRBV29-1 to TRBJ1-2; 8 nucleotides line up with TRBD1. CDR3 length: 12 residues. Germline CDR1 SQVTM, CDR2 ANQGSEA. The V segment lost 5 bases and the J segment 8 bases; nucleotides outside the gene matches: 7.

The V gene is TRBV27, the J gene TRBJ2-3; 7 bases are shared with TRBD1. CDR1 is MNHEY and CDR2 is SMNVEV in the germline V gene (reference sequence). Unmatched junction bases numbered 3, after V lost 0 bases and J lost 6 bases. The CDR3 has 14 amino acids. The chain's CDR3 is CASSLSFRGDTQYF. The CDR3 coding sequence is TGTGCCAGCAGTTTATCGTTCAGGGGGGATACGCAGTATTTT.

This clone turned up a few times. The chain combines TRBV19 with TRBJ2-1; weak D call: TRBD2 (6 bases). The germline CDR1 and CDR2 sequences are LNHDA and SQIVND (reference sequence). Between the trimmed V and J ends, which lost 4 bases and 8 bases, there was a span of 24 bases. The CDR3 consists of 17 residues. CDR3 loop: CASSSPPEGIRVYEQFF. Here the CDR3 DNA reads TGTGCCAGTAGTAGCCCTCCGGAGGGGATACGTGTCTATGAGCAGTTCTTC.

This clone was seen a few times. CDR3: CSVDRQGGVNTEAFF. As DNA, the CDR3 is TGCAGCGTTGACCGACAGGGTGGCGTGAACACTGAAGCTTTCTTT. The chain links TRBV29-1 to TRBJ1-1; 7 nucleotides line up with TRBD1. The V gene end was trimmed by 3 bases and the J gene end by 0 bases; junction bases not matched to a gene: 7. There are 15 residues in the CDR3. Germline V gene data show CDR1 as SQVTM and CDR2 as ANQGSEA.

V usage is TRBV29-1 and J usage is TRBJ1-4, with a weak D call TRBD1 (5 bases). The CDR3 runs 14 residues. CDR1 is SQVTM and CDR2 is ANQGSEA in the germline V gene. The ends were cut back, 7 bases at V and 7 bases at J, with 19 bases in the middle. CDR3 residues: CSASKRGNGEKLFF. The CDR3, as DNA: TGCAGCGCCTCAAAACGGGGGAACGGTGAAAAACTGTTTTTT.

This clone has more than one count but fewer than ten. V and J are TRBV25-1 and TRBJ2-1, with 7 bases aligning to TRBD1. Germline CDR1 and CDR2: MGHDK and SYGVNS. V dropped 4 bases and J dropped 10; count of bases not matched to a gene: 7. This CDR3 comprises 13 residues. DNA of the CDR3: TGTGCCAGCAGTGTACAGGGGTCGAGGGAGCAGTTCTTC. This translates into CASSVQGSREQFF.

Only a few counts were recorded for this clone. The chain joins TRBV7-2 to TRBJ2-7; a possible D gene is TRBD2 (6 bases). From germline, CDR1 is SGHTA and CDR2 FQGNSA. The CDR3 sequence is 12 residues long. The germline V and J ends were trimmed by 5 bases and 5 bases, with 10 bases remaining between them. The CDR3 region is CASSPTRNEQYF. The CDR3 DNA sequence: TGTGCCAGCAGCCCGACTAGAAACGAGCAGTACTTC.

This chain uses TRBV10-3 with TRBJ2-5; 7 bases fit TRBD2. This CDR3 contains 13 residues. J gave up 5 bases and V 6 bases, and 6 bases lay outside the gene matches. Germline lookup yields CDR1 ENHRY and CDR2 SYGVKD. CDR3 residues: CAIRKLAGETQYF. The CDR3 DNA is TGTGCCATCAGGAAGTTAGCGGGTGAGACCCAGTACTTC.

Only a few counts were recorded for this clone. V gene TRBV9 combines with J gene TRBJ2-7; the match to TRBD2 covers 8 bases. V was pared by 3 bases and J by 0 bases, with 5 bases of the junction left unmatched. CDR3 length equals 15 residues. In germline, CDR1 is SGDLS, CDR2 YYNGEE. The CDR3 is CASSGSGASSYEQYF. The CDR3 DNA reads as TGTGCCAGCAGCGGTAGCGGGGCGAGCTCCTACGAGCAGTACTTC. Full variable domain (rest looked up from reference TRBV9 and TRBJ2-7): DSGVTQTPKHLITATGQRVTLRCSPRSGDLSVYWYQQSLDQGLQFLIQYYNGEERAKGNILERFSAQQFPDLHSELNLSSLELGDSALYFCASSGSGASSYEQYFGPGTRLTVT.

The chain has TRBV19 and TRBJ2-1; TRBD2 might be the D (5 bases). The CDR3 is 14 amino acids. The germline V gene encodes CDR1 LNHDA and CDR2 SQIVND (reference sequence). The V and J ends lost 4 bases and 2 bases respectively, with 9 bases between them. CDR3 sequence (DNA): TGTGCCAGTAGTAGAACTAGGGCCTACAATGAGCAGTTCTTC. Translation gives CASSRTRAYNEQFF.

The CDR3 DNA reads TGTGCCAGCAGTCGCTGGGGGGACGAGCAGTACTTC. This encodes CASSRWGDEQYF. The chain recombines TRBV6-5 with TRBJ2-7, with D tentatively TRBD2 (6 bases). The CDR3 loop spans 12 amino acids. Deletions cut 5 bases from V and 5 bases from J, with 10 bases between. The germline V gene has CDR1 MNHEY and CDR2 SVGAGI.

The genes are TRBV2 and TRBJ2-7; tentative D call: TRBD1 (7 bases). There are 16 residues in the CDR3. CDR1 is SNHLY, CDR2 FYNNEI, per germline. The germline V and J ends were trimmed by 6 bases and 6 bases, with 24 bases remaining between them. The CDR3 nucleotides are TGTGCCAGCAGACAACAGGGGACTGGAAATGTAGCCGAGCAGTACTTC. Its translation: CASRQQGTGNVAEQYF.

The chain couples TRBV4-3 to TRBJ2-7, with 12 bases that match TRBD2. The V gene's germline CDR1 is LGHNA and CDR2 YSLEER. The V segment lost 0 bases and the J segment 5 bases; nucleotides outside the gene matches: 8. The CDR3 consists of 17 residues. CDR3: CASSQDGLAGGPHEQYF. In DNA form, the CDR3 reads TGCGCCAGCAGCCAAGATGGGCTAGCGGGAGGGCCTCACGAGCAGTACTTC.

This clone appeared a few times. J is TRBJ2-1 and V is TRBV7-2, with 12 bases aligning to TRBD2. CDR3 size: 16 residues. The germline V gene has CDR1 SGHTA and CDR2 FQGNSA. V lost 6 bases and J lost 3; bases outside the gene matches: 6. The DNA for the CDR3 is TGTGCCAGCAGACCCCCGGGACTAGCGGGCTACAATGAGCAGTTCTTC. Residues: CASRPPGLAGYNEQFF.

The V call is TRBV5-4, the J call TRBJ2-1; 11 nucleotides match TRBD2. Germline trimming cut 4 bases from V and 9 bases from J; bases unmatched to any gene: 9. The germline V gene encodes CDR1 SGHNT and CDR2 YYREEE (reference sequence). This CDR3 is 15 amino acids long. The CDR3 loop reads CASSPRTSGSSEQFF. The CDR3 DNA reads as TGTGCCAGCAGCCCCAGAACTAGCGGGAGCAGTGAGCAGTTCTTC.

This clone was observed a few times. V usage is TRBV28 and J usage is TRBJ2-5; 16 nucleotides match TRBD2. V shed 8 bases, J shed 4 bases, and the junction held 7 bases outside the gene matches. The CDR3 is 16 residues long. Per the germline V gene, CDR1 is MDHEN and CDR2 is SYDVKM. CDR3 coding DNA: TGTGCCAGCGAAACCGGGACTAGCGGGAGGGGAGAGACCCAGTACTTC. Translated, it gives CASETGTSGRGETQYF.